This T cell receptor (beta chain) is from a study of blood T cell repertoires in COVID-19 (dated by TCRdb to 2019 to 2021). With regard to the full study: The collaborator samples originated in the United States, Italy and Spain and spanned the acute and convalescent phases of COVID-19. The material from the prospective study consisted of cDNA or gDNA derived from T cells, B-cell-depleted T cells, or PBMCs. The dataset comprised deeply sampled blood TCRbeta repertoires from subjects exposed to, actively infected with, or recovered from COVID-19. A freely available public database, intended as a resource for researchers studying the immune response to SARS-CoV-2, is where the repertoires were released. Samples were obtained from the ongoing ImmuneRACE study (first 160 participants) and from about 1,300 subjects provided by 6 global collaborators. Nearly every sample came with metadata listing a de-identified subject ID, COVID-19 status, age in years and sex. Where available, HLA class I and class II types were obtained from metadata supplied by the sample provider rather than from assay-based typing.

The immunoSEQ Assay, a bias-controlled multiplex PCR, was used to amplify TCRbeta CDR3 regions from genomic DNA. As for how the authors treated the data: The number of nucleated cells in each sample was estimated by amplification of reference gene primers within the assay. To quantify the absolute abundance of each unique TCRbeta CDR3 rearrangement, sequence reads were collapsed and filtered. For each sample, productive Simpson clonality was calculated as the square root of Simpson's diversity index over productive rearrangements. TCRdb retrieved this table from immuneACCESS and kept in-frame rearrangements only. Not all clones are present; in checked studies, unresolved V genes account for under half, and no reason is known for the remainder. D and trimming were read from the DNA, whereas the V and J calls and clone size are those reported in that table. The sample profile shows roughly 63,000 clones; about 87% of them were found once. The top ten constitute around 1.5% of the sample.

The germline V gene provides CDR1 SGHRS and CDR2 YFSETQ. The CDR3 starts with the cysteine, ends with the phenylalanine, and has 16 residues. This entry keeps only the CDR3 DNA: 48 bases, framed from base 1. The junction shows trimming of 4 bases on V and 1 base on J, plus 15 bases between the germline ends. Overall study outcomes, separate from this receptor: The quantity of clinical and demographic metadata differed by source and by participant and was supplied without curation.

The collaborating institutions used their own protocols to collect whole blood in K2EDTA tubes. For TCRbeta analysis, collaborators shipped samples as frozen whole blood, isolated PBMCs, or DNA extracted from either of those sample types. Turning to this clone: This clone's antigen is unknown. No quality values exist for individual bases; no much larger clone is one base distant.

The source is a man aged 55-75 years with acute or convalescent COVID-19. The specimen was peripheral blood. In this chain, TRBV5-1 is recombined with TRBJ2-1; a weak D assignment points to TRBD2 (6 bases agree). The DNA reads TGCGCCAGCAGCCCGAGAAGCGGGCTATCCTACAATGAGCAGTTCTTC. This translates into CASSPRSGLSYNEQFF.